This T cell receptor (beta chain) was recorded in a study of T cells in tumors after PD-1 blockade. Germline values: CDR1 SGDLS, CDR2 YYNGEE. Between the trimmed V and J ends, which lost 5 bases and 0 bases, there was a span of 12 bases. CDR3 length equals 15 residues. Produced via immunoSEQ multiplex PCR; TCRdb's table is partial and in-frame only. Among over 12,000 clones, around 80% were seen once, and the ten largest hold around 21%. The sample was PBMCs, taken after anti-PD-1 treatment. The TCR was taken from a human donor with basal cell carcinoma. The chain recombines TRBV9 with TRBJ2-1; D possibly corresponds to TRBD1 (6 bases). This chain's CDR3 is CASRDSQGSYNEQFF. The CDR3 DNA reads TGTGCCAGCAGGGATTCACAGGGCTCCTACAATGAGCAGTTCTTC. Based on the CDR3 plus reference TRBV9 and TRBJ2-1, the full variable domain is DSGVTQTPKHLITATGQRVTLRCSPRSGDLSVYWYQQSLDQGLQFLIQYYNGEERAKGNILERFSAQQFPDLHSELNLSSLELGDSALYFCASRDSQGSYNEQFFGPGTRLTVL.